What follows are 11 T cell receptor beta chains derived from one specimen sequenced in a study of blood T cell repertoires in COVID-19. The table came from immunoSEQ multiplex PCR; TCRdb's copy has only in-frame clones and leaves some out. The sample records fewer than 75,000 clones, over 80% being singletons. The sequenced sample was peripheral blood. The origin of the receptors is a man aged 50 to 59 with active COVID-19.

The chain uses TRBV6-5 and TRBJ1-4, with 11 bases that match TRBD1. The length of the CDR3 is 13 residues. V dropped 6 bases and J dropped 7; count of bases not matched to a gene: 1. Germline V gene sequence: CDR1 MNHEY, CDR2 SVGAGI. The CDR3 is CASRGQGVEKLFF. The CDR3 region has the DNA TGTGCCAGCAGGGGACAGGGGGTTGAAAAACTGTTTTTT.

The chain is built from TRBV19 and TRBJ1-6; D is uncertain. Trimming pared 3 bases from V and 10 bases from J, leaving 16 bases between. Germline V gives CDR1 LNHDA, CDR2 SQIVND (reference sequence). The CDR3 has 15 residues. CDR3: CASSMSGAGGSPLHF. The CDR3 coding sequence is TGTGCCAGTAGTATGAGCGGCGCAGGCGGGTCACCCCTCCACTTT.

This chain connects TRBV7-8 to TRBJ2-1; tentatively, D is TRBD2 (5 bases). This CDR3 comprises 17 residues. Germline V gene lookup returns CDR1 SGHVS and CDR2 FQNEAQ. V gave up 2 bases and J gave up 1 base, with 15 bases separating them. The chain's CDR3 is CASSLLSGSRSYNEQFF. The CDR3 DNA reads TGTGCCAGCAGCTTATTAAGTGGGAGTCGGTCCTACAATGAGCAGTTCTTC. Supplemented by reference TRBV7-8 and TRBJ2-1, the full variable domain reads GAGVSQSPRYKVAKRGQDVALRCDPISGHVSLFWYQQALGQGPEFLTYFQNEAQLDKSGLPSDRFFAERPEGSVSTLKIQRTQQEDSAVYLCASSLLSGSRSYNEQFFGPGTRLTVL.

This clone was counted between two and nine times. The chain combines TRBV4-1 with TRBJ1-6; perhaps TRBD1 as D (6 bases). Per germline, CDR1 MGHRA and CDR2 YSYEKL. The CDR3 runs 16 residues. The V gene lost 3 bases and the J gene lost 7 bases, with 16 bases spanning the gap. The CDR3 loop reads CASSQDPGQGNSPLHF. The DNA for the CDR3 is TGCGCCAGCAGCCAGGACCCGGGACAAGGGAATTCACCCCTCCACTTT.

The rearrangement joins TRBV5-4 to TRBJ1-2, with D possibly matching TRBD1 (6 bases). The length of the CDR3 is 16 residues. Germline assignment: CDR1 SGHNT and CDR2 YYREEE (reference sequence). Trimming pared 2 bases from V and 2 bases from J, leaving 16 bases between. The CDR3 bases are TGTGCCAGCAGCTTTCCCCCCCCAGGGGCAAACTATGGCTACACCTTC. Amino acids: CASSFPPPGANYGYTF.

This chain links TRBV4-3 with TRBJ2-5; 9 nucleotides align to TRBD2. CDR1 is LGHNA and CDR2 is YSLEER in the germline V gene. The trim removed 4 bases at V and 5 bases at J, leaving 8 bases unmatched. The CDR3 is made up of 15 amino acids. The CDR3 DNA is TGCGCCAGCAGCCCTAGAGCGGGGGGATGGGAGACCCAGTACTTC. Translating gives CASSPRAGGWETQYF.

The chain has TRBV29-1 and TRBJ1-2; a possible D gene is TRBD1 (5 bases). CDR1 is SQVTM, CDR2 ANQGSEA, per germline. V lost 1 base and J lost 6, with 9 bases in between. The CDR3 extends over 12 amino acids. The CDR3 spells CSVEGSGNGYTF. The DNA for the CDR3 is TGCAGCGTTGAAGGGTCAGGGAATGGCTACACCTTC.

This clone was picked up a small number of times. The V call is TRBV7-2, the J call TRBJ1-3; D gene unclear. V was pared by 3 bases and J by 8 bases, with 8 bases between. Per germline, CDR1 SGHTA and CDR2 FQGNSA. The length of the CDR3 is 12 residues. This CDR3 reads CASSFGSDTIYF. The CDR3 region has the DNA TGTGCCAGCAGCTTCGGGTCAGACACCATATATTTT.

The chain is built from TRBV6-2 or TRBV6-3 and TRBJ2-1; weak D call: TRBD1 (12 bases). CDR1 is MNHEY, CDR2 SVGEGT, per germline. The CDR3 is made up of 24 amino acids. Between the trimmed V and J ends, which lost 6 bases and 8 bases, there was a span of 47 bases. The CDR3 reads CASRPDRRDRGRGTSGKHMDEQFF. CDR3 nucleotides: TGTGCCAGCAGGCCTGACCGCCGGGACAGGGGGCGCGGGACTAGCGGAAAACATATGGATGAGCAGTTCTTC.

In this sample, this clone turned up once. V is TRBV27 and J is TRBJ2-7, with D perhaps TRBD1 (6 bases). Between the trimmed V and J ends, which lost 3 bases and 5 bases, there was a span of 14 bases. Germline lookup yields CDR1 MNHEY and CDR2 SMNVEV (reference sequence). CDR3 length equals 14 residues. The CDR3 sequence is CASSFMRKGDEQYF. CDR3 in DNA: TGTGCCAGCAGTTTCATGAGAAAGGGGGACGAGCAGTACTTC.

This clone was seen once. The rearrangement links TRBV5-1 to TRBJ1-6, with D maybe TRBD1 (5 bases). Per germline, CDR1 SGHRS and CDR2 YFSETQ. The CDR3 covers 15 residues. Trimming cost V 1 base and J 5 bases, with 10 bases left between them. The CDR3 region has the DNA TGCGCCAGCAGCTTGTCGGCAGGGAATAATTCACCCCTCCACTTT. Protein: CASSLSAGNNSPLHF.